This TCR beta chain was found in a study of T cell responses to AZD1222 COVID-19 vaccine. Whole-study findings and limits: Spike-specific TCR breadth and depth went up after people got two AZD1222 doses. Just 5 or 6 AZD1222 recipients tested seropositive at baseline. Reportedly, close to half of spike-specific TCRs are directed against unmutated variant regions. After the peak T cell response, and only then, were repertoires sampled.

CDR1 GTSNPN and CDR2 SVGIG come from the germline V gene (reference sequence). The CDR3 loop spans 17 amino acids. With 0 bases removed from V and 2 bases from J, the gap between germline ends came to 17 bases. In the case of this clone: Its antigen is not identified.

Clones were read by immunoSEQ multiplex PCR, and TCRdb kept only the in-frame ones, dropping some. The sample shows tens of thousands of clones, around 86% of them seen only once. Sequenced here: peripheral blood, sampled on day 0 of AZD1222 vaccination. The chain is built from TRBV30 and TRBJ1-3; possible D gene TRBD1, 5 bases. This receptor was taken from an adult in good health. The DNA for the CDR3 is TGTGCCTGGAGTGTTGGCGTCGGCAGGGTGACTGGAAACACCATATATTTT. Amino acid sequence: CAWSVGVGRVTGNTIYF.